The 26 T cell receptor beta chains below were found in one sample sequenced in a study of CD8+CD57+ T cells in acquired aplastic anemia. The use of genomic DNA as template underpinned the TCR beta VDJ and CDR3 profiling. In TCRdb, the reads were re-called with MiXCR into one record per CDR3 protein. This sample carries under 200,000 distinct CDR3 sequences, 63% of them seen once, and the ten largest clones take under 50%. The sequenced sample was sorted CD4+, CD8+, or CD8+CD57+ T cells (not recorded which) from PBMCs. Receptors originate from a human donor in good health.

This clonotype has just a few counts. The CDR3 DNA follows: TGTGCCAGCAGCGCTTCGGGACGCTACACAGATACGCAGTATTTT. This gives the protein CASSASGRYTDTQYF. The V gene is TRBV2, the J gene TRBJ2-3; D could derive from TRBD1 or TRBD2 (5 bases each). The V gene lost 6 bases and the J gene lost 2 bases, with 15 bases spanning the gap. The CDR3 loop spans 15 amino acids. The germline V gene has CDR1 SNHLY and CDR2 FYNNEI.

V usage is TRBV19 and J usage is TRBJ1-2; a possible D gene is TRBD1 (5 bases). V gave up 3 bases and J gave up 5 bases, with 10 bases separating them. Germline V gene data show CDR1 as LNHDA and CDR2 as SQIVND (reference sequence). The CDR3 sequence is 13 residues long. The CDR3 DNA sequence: TGTGCCAGTAGTATCGGGGGAAAATATGGCTACACCTTC. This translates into CASSIGGKYGYTF. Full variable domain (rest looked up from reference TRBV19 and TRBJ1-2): DGGITQSPKYLFRKEGQNVTLSCEQNLNHDAMYWYRQDPGQGLRLIYYSQIVNDFQKGDIAEGYSVSREKKESFPLTVTSAQKNPTAFYLCASSIGGKYGYTFGSGTRLTVV.

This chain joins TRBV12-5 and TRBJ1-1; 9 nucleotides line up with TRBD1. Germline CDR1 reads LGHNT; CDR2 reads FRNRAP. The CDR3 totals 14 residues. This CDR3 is CASSPRGTGPEAFF. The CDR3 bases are TGTGCCAGCAGCCCTAGGGGGACAGGGCCGGAAGCTTTCTTT.

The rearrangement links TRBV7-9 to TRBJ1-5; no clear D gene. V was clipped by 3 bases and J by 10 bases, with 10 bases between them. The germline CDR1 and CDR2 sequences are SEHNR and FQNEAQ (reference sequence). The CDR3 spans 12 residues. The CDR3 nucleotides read TGTGCCAGCAGCTTGTCGGCAGAACCCCAGCATTTT. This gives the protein CASSLSAEPQHF.

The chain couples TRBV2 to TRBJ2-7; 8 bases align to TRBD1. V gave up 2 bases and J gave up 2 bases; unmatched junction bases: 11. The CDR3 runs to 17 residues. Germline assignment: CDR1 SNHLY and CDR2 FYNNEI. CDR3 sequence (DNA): TGTGCCAGCAGTGAACCCGAGACAGGGGAAGGCCCCTACGAGCAGTACTTC. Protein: CASSEPETGEGPYEQYF.

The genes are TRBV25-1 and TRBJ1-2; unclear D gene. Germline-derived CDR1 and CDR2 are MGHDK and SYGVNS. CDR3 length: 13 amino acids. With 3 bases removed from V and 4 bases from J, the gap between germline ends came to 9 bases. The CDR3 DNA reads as TGTGCCAGCAGTGAGGGTTCTGGCTATGGCTACACCTTC. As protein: CASSEGSGYGYTF.

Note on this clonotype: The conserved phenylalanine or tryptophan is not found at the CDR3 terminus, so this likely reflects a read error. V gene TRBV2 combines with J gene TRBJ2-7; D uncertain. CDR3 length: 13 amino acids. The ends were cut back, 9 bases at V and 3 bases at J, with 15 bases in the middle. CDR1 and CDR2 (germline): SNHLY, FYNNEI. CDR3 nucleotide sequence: TGTGCCAGTATGAGTGGGCGAGGCTACGAGCAGTACTCC. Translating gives CASMSGRGYEQYS.

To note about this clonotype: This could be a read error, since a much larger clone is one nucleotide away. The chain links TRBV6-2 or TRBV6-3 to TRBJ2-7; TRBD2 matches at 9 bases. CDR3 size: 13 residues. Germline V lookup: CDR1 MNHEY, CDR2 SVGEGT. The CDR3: CASSYGTSYGQYF. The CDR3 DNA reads TGTGCCAGCAGTTACGGGACTAGCTACGGGCAGTACTTC.

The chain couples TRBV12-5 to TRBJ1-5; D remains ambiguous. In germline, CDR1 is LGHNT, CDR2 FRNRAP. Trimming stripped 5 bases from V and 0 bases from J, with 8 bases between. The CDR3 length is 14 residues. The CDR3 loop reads CASGLRNSNQPQHF. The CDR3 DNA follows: TGTGCTAGTGGTCTCCGTAATAGCAATCAGCCCCAGCATTTT.

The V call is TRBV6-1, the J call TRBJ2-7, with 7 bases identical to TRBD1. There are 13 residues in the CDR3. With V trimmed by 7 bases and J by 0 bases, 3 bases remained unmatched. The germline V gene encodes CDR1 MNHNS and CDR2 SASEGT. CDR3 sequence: CASIRDSSYEQYF. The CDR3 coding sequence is TGTGCCAGCATACGGGACAGCTCCTACGAGCAGTACTTC.

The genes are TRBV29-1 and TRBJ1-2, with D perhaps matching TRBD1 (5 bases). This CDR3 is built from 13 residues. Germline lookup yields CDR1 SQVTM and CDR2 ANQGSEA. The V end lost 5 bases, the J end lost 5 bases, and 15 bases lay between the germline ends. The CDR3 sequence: CSVQTYRSYGYTF. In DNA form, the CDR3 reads TGCAGCGTTCAAACGTACAGGAGTTATGGCTACACCTTC.

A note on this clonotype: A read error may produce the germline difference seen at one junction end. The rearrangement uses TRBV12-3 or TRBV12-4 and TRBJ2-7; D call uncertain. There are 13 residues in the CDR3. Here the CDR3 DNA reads TGCGCCAGCAGTAGAAGCCCCGCCGGGGAGCAGTACTTC. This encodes CASSRSPAGEQYF.

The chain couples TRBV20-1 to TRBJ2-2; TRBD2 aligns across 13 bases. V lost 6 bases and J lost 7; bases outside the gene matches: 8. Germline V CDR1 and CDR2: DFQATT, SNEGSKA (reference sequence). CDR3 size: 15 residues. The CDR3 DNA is TGCAGTGCCAGCGGACTAGCGGGAGTGGGCGGGGAGCTGTTTTTT. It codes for CSASGLAGVGGELFF.

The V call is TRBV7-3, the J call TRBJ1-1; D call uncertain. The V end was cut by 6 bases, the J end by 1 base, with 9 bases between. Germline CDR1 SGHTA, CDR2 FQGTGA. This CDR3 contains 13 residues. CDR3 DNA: TGTGCCAGCAGTTCCCAGGCGAACACTGAAGCTTTCTTT. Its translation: CASSSQANTEAFF.

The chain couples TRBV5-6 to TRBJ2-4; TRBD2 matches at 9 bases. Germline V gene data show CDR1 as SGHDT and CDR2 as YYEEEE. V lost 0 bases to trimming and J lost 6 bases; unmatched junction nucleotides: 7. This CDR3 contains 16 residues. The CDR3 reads CASSLAGGRAGNIQYF. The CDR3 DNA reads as TGTGCCAGCAGCTTGGCGGGCGGGAGGGCCGGAAACATTCAGTACTTC.

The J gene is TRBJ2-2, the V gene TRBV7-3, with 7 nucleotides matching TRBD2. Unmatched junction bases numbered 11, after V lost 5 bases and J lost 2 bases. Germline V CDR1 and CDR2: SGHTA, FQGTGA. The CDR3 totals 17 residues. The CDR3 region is CASSASQASGNTGELFF. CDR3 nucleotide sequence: TGTGCCAGCAGCGCCTCCCAGGCTAGCGGAAACACCGGGGAGCTGTTTTTT.

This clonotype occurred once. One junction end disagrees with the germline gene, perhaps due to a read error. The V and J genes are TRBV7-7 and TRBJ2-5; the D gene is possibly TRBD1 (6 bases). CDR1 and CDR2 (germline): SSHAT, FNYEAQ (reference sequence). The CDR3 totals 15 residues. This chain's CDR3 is CASSLGTTYQETQYF. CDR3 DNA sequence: TGTGCTAGCAGCTTAGGGACAACGTACCAAGAGACCCAGTACTTC.

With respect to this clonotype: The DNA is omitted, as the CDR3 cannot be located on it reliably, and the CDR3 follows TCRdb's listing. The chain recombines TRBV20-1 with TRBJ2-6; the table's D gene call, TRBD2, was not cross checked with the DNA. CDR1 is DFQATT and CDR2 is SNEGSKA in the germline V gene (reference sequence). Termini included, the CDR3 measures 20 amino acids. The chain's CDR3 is CVLLCQQSQPSWKKANVLTF.

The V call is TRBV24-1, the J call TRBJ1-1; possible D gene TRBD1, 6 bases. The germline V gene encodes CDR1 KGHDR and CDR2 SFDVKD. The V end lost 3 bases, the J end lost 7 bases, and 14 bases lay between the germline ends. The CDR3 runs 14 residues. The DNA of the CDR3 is TGTGCCACCAGTGATGGGGGATCCAGGGGTGAAGCTTTCTTT. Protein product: CATSDGGSRGEAFF.

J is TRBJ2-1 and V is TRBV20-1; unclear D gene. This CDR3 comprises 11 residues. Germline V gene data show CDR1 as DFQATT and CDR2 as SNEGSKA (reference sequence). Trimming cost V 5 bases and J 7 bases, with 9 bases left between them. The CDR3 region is CSAGSTNEQFF. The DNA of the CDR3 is TGCAGTGCTGGAAGCACAAATGAGCAGTTCTTC.

The CDR3 DNA follows: TGTGCCAGCACCTTGTCCGGACTAGACGCCAATGAGCAGTTCTTC. Translated: CASTLSGLDANEQFF. The V and J genes are TRBV7-6 and TRBJ2-1; 7 nucleotides match TRBD2. From germline, CDR1 is SGHVS and CDR2 FNYEAQ. The CDR3 spans 15 residues. With V trimmed by 7 bases and J by 6 bases, 12 bases remained unmatched.

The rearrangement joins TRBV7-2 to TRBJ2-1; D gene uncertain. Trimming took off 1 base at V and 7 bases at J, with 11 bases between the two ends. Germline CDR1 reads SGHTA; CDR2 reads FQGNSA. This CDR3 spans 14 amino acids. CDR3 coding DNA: TGTGCCAGCAGCTTAGTGGTTGGATTTAATGAGCAGTTCTTC. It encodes CASSLVVGFNEQFF.

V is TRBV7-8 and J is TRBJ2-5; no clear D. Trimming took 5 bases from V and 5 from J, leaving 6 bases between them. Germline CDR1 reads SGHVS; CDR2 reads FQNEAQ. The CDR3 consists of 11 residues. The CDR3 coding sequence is TGTGCCAGCAGCCAAAGGGAGACCCAGTACTTC. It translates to CASSQRETQYF.

CDR3 sequence: CASSYGTSDTDTQYF. DNA of the CDR3: TGTGCCAGCAGTTACGGGACTAGCGACACAGATACGCAGTATTTT. J is TRBJ2-3 and V is TRBV6-5; 10 bases line up with TRBD2. From germline, CDR1 is MNHEY and CDR2 SVGAGI. The V gene end was trimmed by 2 bases and the J gene end by 2 bases; junction bases not matched to a gene: 1. This CDR3 has 15 amino acids.

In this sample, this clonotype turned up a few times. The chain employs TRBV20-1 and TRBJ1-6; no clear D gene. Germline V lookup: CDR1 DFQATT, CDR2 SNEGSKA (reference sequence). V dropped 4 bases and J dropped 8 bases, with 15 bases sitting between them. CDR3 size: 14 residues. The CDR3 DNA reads TGCAGTGCTACACTCGTTGGGGTCGATTCACCCCTCCACTTT. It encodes CSATLVGVDSPLHF.

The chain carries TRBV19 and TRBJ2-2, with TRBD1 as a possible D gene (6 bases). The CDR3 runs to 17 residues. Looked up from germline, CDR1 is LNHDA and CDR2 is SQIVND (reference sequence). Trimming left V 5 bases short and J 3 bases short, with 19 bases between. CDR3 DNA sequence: TGTGCCAGTAGTCCCTTAATGGACAGCTTTTACACCGGGGAGCTGTTTTTT. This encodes CASSPLMDSFYTGELFF. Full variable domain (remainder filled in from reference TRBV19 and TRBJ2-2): DGGITQSPKYLFRKEGQNVTLSCEQNLNHDAMYWYRQDPGQGLRLIYYSQIVNDFQKGDIAEGYSVSREKKESFPLTVTSAQKNPTAFYLCASSPLMDSFYTGELFFGEGSRLTVL.